This T cell receptor beta chain was sequenced for a study of T cells in Graves' hyperthyroidism and ophthalmopathy (dated by TCRdb to between 2019 and 2020). General notes on the study: Peripheral blood was collected at initial diagnosis, before any treatment. A discovery cohort of fewer than 110 patients, 43 with Graves' ophthalmopathy and over 55 with stable Graves' hyperthyroidism, was used to find distinguishing TCR V-J signatures. Prospective prediction of ophthalmopathy was tested in an independent validation cohort of approximately 19 hyperthyroidism patients and roughly 16 patients who later progressed to ophthalmopathy. The roughly 100 discovery patients were randomly divided into training and test sets at a 7:3 ratio. The study also compared thyroid tissue and blood T-cell repertoires from roughly six Graves' hyperthyroidism patients. Once sampling was done, hyperthyroidism patients were given methimazole at a starting dose of 30 mg daily, whereas ophthalmopathy patients were given high-dose intravenous methylprednisolone. The paper describes TCR Vbeta CDR3 sequencing of 120 to 150 peripheral blood samples, made up of 43 ophthalmopathy patients, some 76 hyperthyroidism patients and 17 progressor patients.

CDR1 LGHDT and CDR2 YNNKEL were looked up in the germline V gene (reference sequence). From the cysteine through the phenylalanine, the CDR3 covers 17 amino acids. The kept DNA is CDR3 alone, 51 bases in frame from the first base. V is cut by 4 bases and J by 7 bases, and the space between the germline ends is 22 bases. Here is what the overall study found, with its caveats: In validation, the model predicted progression to ophthalmopathy with 65% to 71% sensitivity and 72.22% specificity, a median of roughly seven months before onset. A model built on a 13 V-J signature distinguished ophthalmopathy from stable hyperthyroidism, reaching roughly 88% sensitivity and approximately 83% specificity in cross-validation and 80%/75% in testing. Most expanded thyroid clonotypes (frequency above 0.001) were also detected in blood, suggesting blood repertoires may reflect thyroid immune responses. No statistical method was used to set the sample size in advance, and investigators knew the group allocation.

This clonotype has just a few counts. There is no known antigen for this receptor. No quality values exist for individual bases; no much larger clone is one base distant. Amplification of TCR beta CDR3 regions was carried out from RNA transcripts. For the first round of RT-PCR on the TCR CDR3, the HTBI primer set was used together with the Qiagen OneStep RT-PCR kit. The libraries were constructed in a second round of multiplex PCR and then size-selected and purified. Sequencing of the libraries was done on an Illumina HiSeq2000 using paired-end 100 bp reads. In the source study's methods: SOAPnuke was used to process the raw data, removing reads that contained adapters or uncalled bases, had a mean Phred below 15, or lacked an exact match to the constant primer or identifier. High-quality paired reads were merged with COPE v1.2.5, and unique nucleotide sequences were defined as clonotypes. MiTCR v1.1 was used to align the clonotypes against IMGT TRBV, TRBD and TRBJ reference segments. The analysis included only V-J combinations with a frequency above 0.0001, which together covered 99% to 99.2% of the repertoires. The TCS score was defined as F50 (clonal expansion) divided by E x V (chaos), with BLOSUM62-based TCRdist calculated between CDR3 peptides within each V-J. Welch's t-statistics and random forest reduced roughly 540 V-J features to under 15, which were used in a naive Bayes classifier (R e1071). TCRdb redid the processing of the public reads, applying fastp at Q25 and MiXCR, and retained in-frame beta chains. Merged by CDR3 protein, the rows form single entries marked with the most common genes and DNA. The V and J calls here are based on TCRdb, not the publication. The sample profile shows hundreds of thousands of distinct CDR3 sequences; around 16% of them were found once. 28% of the sample comes from the top ten.

Hyperthyroidism patients were aged 18 to 65 years and newly diagnosed, with disease duration of less than 2 months. The study excluded patients with uncontrolled infections, other autoimmune diseases, pregnancy or lactation. Clinical symptoms, serum thyroxine and TRAb, thyroid ultrasound, and orbital computed tomography formed the basis for the diagnoses. Blood from progressor patients was drawn when they were first diagnosed with hyperthyroidism, before any ophthalmopathy symptoms appeared. Ficoll-Paque density gradient centrifugation was used to isolate PBMCs from 8.5 to 10 ml of fresh peripheral blood. Patients classed as progressors first received a Graves' hyperthyroidism diagnosis and then went on to develop ophthalmopathy during follow-up. Total RNA was extracted with Trizol reagent, and quality was checked on an Agilent 2100 Bioanalyzer.

This sequence was found in a woman under 30 with Graves' hyperthyroidism that later progressed to Graves' ophthalmopathy. Specimen: blood. The sequence is built from TRBV3-1 and TRBJ2-2, with the D call tentatively TRBD1 or TRBD2, each fitting 5 bases. The CDR3 region: CASSRWMGEVAVGELFF. The base sequence is TGTGCCAGCAGCCGCTGGATGGGGGAAGTTGCGGTCGGGGAGCTGTTTTTT.